The TCR beta chain described here comes from a study of T cell changes during pregnancy in multiple sclerosis (dated by TCRdb to about 2019). With respect to the entire study: Changes in the T cell repertoire over the course of pregnancy were examined in this study in women with multiple sclerosis.

The library was built by means of the immunoSEQ multiplex PCR assay. This immuneACCESS table, as held by TCRdb, lists in-frame sequences with V and J called but not all clones. Of the missing ones, under half trace to an unresolved V gene in checked studies; the others have no known cause. The sample table lists tens of thousands of clones, 92% of them with a count of one. The biggest ten clones account for around 0.56% of the sample. A note on this clone: This clone's antigen is unknown. No quality values exist for individual bases; no much larger clone is one base distant.

V drops 2 bases and J drops 3 bases, leaving 14 bases in between. The cysteine opens and the phenylalanine closes a CDR3 of 15 amino acids. Of the read, only the CDR3 DNA is kept; its 45 bases are in frame from base 1. From a lookup of the germline V gene (reference sequence), CDR1 and CDR2 are MNHNY and SVGAGI. The chain joins TRBV6-6 to TRBJ2-7; TRBD1 is a possible D gene, resting on 6 matching bases. This TCR derives from a female donor with multiple sclerosis, enrolled in a pregnancy study. The input for sequencing was CD4+ T cells from peripheral blood mononuclear cells, taken after pregnancy. For the CDR3, the sequence is CASSYGTSLGYEQYF. The nucleotide sequence is given as TGTGCCAGCAGTTACGGGACATCGCTAGGCTACGAGCAGTACTTC.